What follows describes a single TCR beta chain. This specimen comes from a study of blood T cell repertoires in COVID-19. TCRdb's copy holds only in-frame clones and misses some; the assay was immunoSEQ multiplex PCR. There are around 140,000 clones in the sample; 80% to 90% occur only once, and roughly 6.6% lies in the top ten. Looked up from germline, CDR1 is MNHEY and CDR2 is SMNVEV (reference sequence). V dropped 5 bases and J dropped 4; count of bases not matched to a gene: 10. This CDR3 comprises 16 residues. Sequencing was performed on peripheral blood. The clonotype originates from a man older than 75 with acute or convalescent COVID-19. V usage is TRBV27 and J usage is TRBJ2-2; 7 bases agree with TRBD2. The CDR3 DNA follows: TGTGCCAGCAGTCACACCCGGGGGAGGGGCACCGGGGAGCTGTTTTTT. It specifies CASSHTRGRGTGELFF.